This T cell receptor (beta chain) comes out of a study of T cells in Graves' hyperthyroidism and ophthalmopathy. Study outcomes and limitations: Peripheral blood also featured most of the thyroid clonotypes expanded above 0.001.

Clinical symptoms, serum thyroxine, TRAb, thyroid ultrasound and orbital computed tomography established diagnosis. From RNA transcripts, TCR beta CDR3 regions were amplified. During a first-round RT-PCR of the TCR CDR3, the HTBI primer set was used. One entry per CDR3 protein, called by TCRdb with MiXCR from the multiplex PCR reads. The sample shows nearly 600,000 distinct CDR3 sequences, about 14% of them seen only once. Many counts were recorded for this clonotype. No antigen is known for it. With 2 bases clipped from V and 4 bases from J, the junction kept 10 bases outside the gene matches. Looked up from germline, CDR1 is MNHEY and CDR2 is SMNVEV (reference sequence). CDR3 size: 17 residues.

This TCR was sampled from a woman under 30 with Graves' ophthalmopathy. This sequence joins TRBV27 and TRBJ2-1; 8 bases are a match to TRBD2. The sequencing sample was made of blood. The CDR3 nucleotides are TGTGCCAGCAGTTTAGGGCAGGTAGCGGGACCATACAATGAGCAGTTCTTC. Translated: CASSLGQVAGPYNEQFF.